This T cell receptor (beta chain) was obtained from a study of cytomegalovirus exposure and HLA in healthy donors. Sequencing used immunoSEQ multiplex PCR; TCRdb keeps in-frame clones, though not all of them. The sample contains about 150,000 clones, roughly nine tenths of which appear only once. Germline V gene data show CDR1 as GTSNPN and CDR2 as SVGIG (reference sequence). V lost 6 bases to trimming and J lost 0 bases, with 12 bases between them. The CDR3 spans 14 residues. Study-level points and caveats: A few chains tied to CMV proved CMV antigen-specific in vitro. Researchers catalogued 164 TCR beta chains as cytomegalovirus-associated.

In the case of this clone: No antigen is known for it.

This rearrangement joins TRBV30 to TRBJ1-3, with D unresolved. The source material was PBMCs. The sequence was collected from a man in his late teens or twenties in good health and CMV-seronegative. The CDR3 is CACASGTSGNTIYF. CDR3 nucleotide sequence: TGTGCCTGCGCGAGCGGCACCTCTGGAAACACCATATATTTT. Complete variable domain (other parts from reference TRBV30 and TRBJ1-3): SQTIHQWPATLVQPVGSPLSLECTVEGTSNPNLYWYRQAAGRGLQLLFYSVGIGQISSEVPQNLSASRPQDRQFILSSKKLLLSDSGFYLCACASGTSGNTIYFGEGSWLTVV.